A single sample gave rise to the 21 T cell receptor beta chains below, sequenced in a study of Graves' ophthalmopathy and Graves' hyperthyroidism. Researchers took RNA transcripts and amplified TCR beta CDR3 regions from them. Second-round multiplex PCR came after first-round RT-PCR with HTBI primers. From the multiplex PCR reads, TCRdb called clonotypes with MiXCR, one entry per CDR3 protein. Among about 370,000 distinct CDR3 sequences, about 16% were seen once, and the ten largest hold around 1.6%. The specimen was peripheral blood. All receptors derive from a woman aged 18-29 years with Graves' ophthalmopathy.

Many counts were recorded for this clonotype. The rearrangement links TRBV27 to TRBJ1-5; D remains unclear. Trimming left V 2 bases short and J 2 bases short, with 10 bases between. The CDR3 totals 15 residues. The germline V gene encodes CDR1 MNHEY and CDR2 SMNVEV (reference sequence). CDR3 residues: CASSLLGDRNQPQHF. The DNA of the CDR3 is TGTGCCAGCAGTTTACTCGGGGATCGCAATCAGCCCCAGCATTTT.

This clonotype was recorded at least ten times. The gene calls are TRBV25-1 and TRBJ1-1, with 8 bases lining up with TRBD1. Germline assignment: CDR1 MGHDK and CDR2 SYGVNS. The V segment lost 9 bases and the J segment 1 base; nucleotides outside the gene matches: 7. The CDR3 covers 14 residues. The CDR3 sequence is CASSAGGKNTEAFF. CDR3 bases: TGTGCCAGTTCGGCAGGGGGCAAGAACACTGAAGCTTTCTTT.

This clonotype occurred many times. The chain is built from TRBV20-1 and TRBJ2-2; D uncertain. The CDR3 covers 14 residues. The germline V gene has CDR1 DFQATT and CDR2 SNEGSKA (reference sequence). V lost 3 bases, J lost 2 bases, and 10 bases lay in between. The CDR3, as DNA: TGCAGTGCTAGCCGGACCCTCAACACCGGGGAGCTGTTTTTT. It encodes CSASRTLNTGELFF.

The chain employs TRBV27 and TRBJ2-7; maybe TRBD2 (6 bases). The CDR3 length is 12 residues. The V gene lost 1 base and the J gene lost 7 bases, with 8 bases spanning the gap. Germline lookup yields CDR1 MNHEY and CDR2 SMNVEV (reference sequence). CDR3: CASSLFRGEQYF. The CDR3 nucleotides are TGTGCCAGCAGTTTATTTCGGGGGGAGCAGTACTTC.

This clonotype has ten or more counts. This rearrangement joins TRBV7-2 to TRBJ1-6, with a possible D match to TRBD1 (6 bases). This CDR3 has 15 amino acids. Deletions cut 5 bases from V and 6 bases from J, with 14 bases between. Per germline, CDR1 SGHTA and CDR2 FQGNSA. This chain's CDR3 is CASSIRGRANSPLHF. In DNA, the CDR3 is TGTGCCAGCAGCATAAGGGGGAGAGCTAATTCACCCCTCCACTTT.

This clonotype appeared a few times. J is TRBJ2-1 and V is TRBV4-2; the match to TRBD2 covers 9 bases. The CDR3 sequence is 16 residues long. Per the germline V gene, CDR1 is LGHNA and CDR2 is YNFKEQ. The V gene end was trimmed by 3 bases and the J gene end by 4 bases; junction bases not matched to a gene: 7. CDR3 amino acids: CASSHPAGGRYNEQFF. CDR3 coding DNA: TGTGCCAGCAGCCACCCAGCGGGGGGCAGATACAATGAGCAGTTCTTC.

This clonotype was observed at least ten times. V is TRBV24-1 and J is TRBJ2-7; D is possibly TRBD1 (5 bases). The V and J ends lost 4 bases and 0 bases respectively, with 12 bases between them. CDR3 length equals 15 residues. The germline CDR1 and CDR2 sequences are KGHDR and SFDVKD. CDR3 bases: TGTGCCACCAGTGACTCTGGACAAGACTCCTACGAGCAGTACTTC. It yields the protein CATSDSGQDSYEQYF.

At least ten counts were recorded for this clonotype. The chain joins TRBV12-3 or TRBV12-4 to TRBJ2-2; 7 nucleotides match TRBD1. V trimming: 6 bases; J trimming: 5 bases; junction bases outside the gene matches: 9. The CDR3 is made up of 15 amino acids. The CDR3 spells CASSPDRVWTGELFF. CDR3 nucleotide sequence: TGTGCCAGCAGCCCCGACAGGGTTTGGACCGGGGAGCTGTTTTTT.

The table lists this clonotype with many counts. A much larger clone sits a single nucleotide away, making a read error possible. The chain combines TRBV11-2 with TRBJ2-2; 9 bases align to TRBD1. Trimming took 2 bases from V and 3 from J; bases not matched to a gene: 1. The CDR3 length is 15 residues. Germline assignment: CDR1 SGHAT and CDR2 FQNNGV. In nucleotides, the CDR3 is TGTGCCAGCAGCTTATGGGACAGGGACACCGGGGAGCTGTTTTTT. Amino acids: CASSLWDRDTGELFF.

The chain employs TRBV6-5 and TRBJ1-1, with 10 nucleotides matching TRBD1. Trimming cost V 2 bases and J 8 bases; bases outside gene matches: 8. CDR1 and CDR2 from the germline V gene are MNHEY and SVGAGI. This CDR3 contains 15 residues. CDR3 amino acids: CASSYLPGQGLEAFF. Here the CDR3 DNA reads TGTGCCAGCAGTTACCTACCGGGACAGGGGCTCGAAGCTTTCTTT.

This clonotype was counted at least ten times. The J gene is TRBJ2-5, the V gene TRBV14; D is uncertain. Germline-derived CDR1 and CDR2 are SGHDN and FVKESK. This CDR3 contains 13 residues. The germline V and J ends were trimmed by 0 bases and 0 bases, with 2 bases remaining between them. CDR3 DNA sequence: TGTGCCAGCAGCCAAGATAACCAAGAGACCCAGTACTTC. As protein: CASSQDNQETQYF.

The rearrangement joins TRBV28 to TRBJ1-1, with 11 bases identical to TRBD1. Trimming removed 4 bases from V and 0 bases from J; junction bases left unmatched: 7. The CDR3 spans 17 residues. Per the germline V gene, CDR1 is MDHEN and CDR2 is SYDVKM. The CDR3 DNA reads TGTGCCAGCAGTTCCGGGACAGGGGGGATCGTGAACACTGAAGCTTTCTTT. Translation: CASSSGTGGIVNTEAFF.

The CDR3 region is CSVEREWTYEQYF. The CDR3 region has the DNA TGCAGCGTTGAGAGGGAATGGACCTACGAGCAGTACTTC. This chain links TRBV29-1 with TRBJ2-7, with D possibly being TRBD2 (5 bases). From germline, CDR1 is SQVTM and CDR2 ANQGSEA. V was clipped by 3 bases and J by 2 bases, with 11 bases between them. The length of the CDR3 is 13 residues.

Many counts were recorded for this clonotype. The J gene is TRBJ1-1, the V gene TRBV6-1; D perhaps matches TRBD1 (5 bases). Trimming stripped 4 bases from V and 6 bases from J, with 12 bases between. Germline V gene lookup returns CDR1 MNHNS and CDR2 SASEGT. The CDR3 has 13 amino acids. Here the CDR3 reads CASSVSPGAEAFF. Written as DNA, the CDR3 is TGTGCCAGCAGTGTTAGTCCGGGGGCTGAAGCTTTCTTT.

This clonotype was detected many times. CDR3 sequence: CASSSTSGSSYEQYF. The CDR3 region has the DNA TGTGCCAGCAGTTCGACTAGTGGGAGTTCCTACGAGCAGTACTTC. The rearrangement uses TRBV6-6 and TRBJ2-7, with D maybe TRBD2 (6 bases). The CDR3 loop spans 15 amino acids. Germline CDR1 reads MNHNY; CDR2 reads SVGAGI (reference sequence). The V end lost 4 bases, the J end lost 1 base, and 14 bases lay between the germline ends.

In its sample, this clonotype was seen many times. The chain is built from TRBV6-1 and TRBJ2-7, with a weak D call TRBD1 (6 bases). Germline V gene lookup returns CDR1 MNHNS and CDR2 SASEGT. The CDR3 extends over 15 amino acids. Trimming took off 6 bases at V and 2 bases at J, with 17 bases between the two ends. CDR3 region: CASRDPWGLAYEQYF. DNA of the CDR3: TGTGCCAGCAGGGACCCATGGGGGCTCGCCTACGAGCAGTACTTC.

This clonotype was recorded many times. This chain connects TRBV30 to TRBJ2-7; D gene uncertain. Germline CDR1 GTSNPN, CDR2 SVGIG (reference sequence). Deletions cut 3 bases from V and 2 bases from J, with 14 bases between. The length of the CDR3 is 14 residues. The CDR3 nucleotides read TGTGCCTGGAGCCCCTCAGGCCTAACCTACGAGCAGTACTTC. Translation gives CAWSPSGLTYEQYF.

This clonotype came up many times. V gene TRBV12-5 combines with J gene TRBJ1-1; D not certain. This CDR3 has 12 amino acids. V was trimmed by 1 base and J by 7 bases, leaving 7 bases between them. Germline loops: CDR1 LGHNT, CDR2 FRNRAP. This chain's CDR3 is CASGLGPGEAFF. CDR3 bases: TGTGCTAGTGGTTTGGGGCCGGGTGAAGCTTTCTTT.

This clonotype occurred many times. This chain links TRBV4-2 with TRBJ1-1; D possibly corresponds to TRBD1 (5 bases). The CDR3 consists of 15 residues. V was trimmed by 0 bases and J by 4 bases, leaving 12 bases between them. Germline assignment: CDR1 LGHNA and CDR2 YNFKEQ. The CDR3 protein is CASSQERGVGTEAFF. CDR3 sequence (DNA): TGTGCCAGCAGCCAAGAGCGGGGGGTCGGCACTGAAGCTTTCTTT.

This clonotype has ten or more counts. The J gene is TRBJ1-1, the V gene TRBV20-1, with no clear D. Germline V gene data show CDR1 as DFQATT and CDR2 as SNEGSKA (reference sequence). CDR3 length: 16 amino acids. Trimming shortened V by 0 bases and J by 5 bases, and 19 bases separated the two germline ends. The chain's CDR3 is CSARDRRARGNTEAFF. Here the CDR3 DNA reads TGCAGTGCTAGAGATCGTCGGGCCCGAGGGAATACTGAAGCTTTCTTT.

This clonotype was seen ten or more times. The chain joins TRBV11-2 to TRBJ2-4; D uncertain. CDR1 SGHAT and CDR2 FQNNGV come from the germline V gene. CDR3 length: 14 amino acids. The ends were cut back, 5 bases at V and 0 bases at J, with 8 bases in the middle. The CDR3, as DNA: TGTGCCAGCAGCCTTATCCGAGCCAAAAACATTCAGTACTTC. Amino acid sequence: CASSLIRAKNIQYF. Combining the CDR3 with reference TRBV11-2 and TRBJ2-4 gives the whole variable domain EAGVAQSPRYKIIEKRQSVAFWCNPISGHATLYWYQQILGQGPKLLIQFQNNGVVDDSQLPKDRFSAERLKGVDSTLKIQPAKLEDSAVYLCASSLIRAKNIQYFGAGTRLSVL.